Each of the 19 T cell receptor beta chains below was sequenced from the same sample in a study of cytomegalovirus exposure and HLA in healthy donors. Use of 60 Vbeta and 13 Jbeta primers characterized the PCR. Profiling relied on immunoSEQ multiplex PCR, and the TCRdb table lists in-frame clones only, not all of them. In the table there are around 150,000 clones, 75% to 80% of which are singletons. Sequencing used PBMCs. The receptors originated from a man aged 50 or older in good health and CMV-seropositive.

This clone was observed a handful of times. The junction differs from germline at one of its ends, possibly a read error. J is TRBJ1-1 and V is TRBV6-5; D perhaps matches TRBD1 (5 bases). The CDR3 runs to 11 residues. Germline CDR1 MNHEY, CDR2 SVGAGI. In DNA form, the CDR3 reads TGTGCCAGCAGTCAGGGCGGTACTATCCTCTTT. Its protein is CASSQGGTILF.

The CDR3 DNA reads as TGCGCCAGCACTACGGACAGGGACGAAAAACTGTTTTTT. Amino acids: CASTTDRDEKLFF. This chain joins TRBV5-1 and TRBJ1-4, with 8 positions matching TRBD1. This CDR3 is built from 13 residues. After removal of 6 bases from V and 8 bases from J, the junction contained 6 bases not matched to a gene. CDR1 and CDR2 from the germline V gene are SGHRS and YFSETQ.

The V gene is TRBV28, the J gene TRBJ1-3, with D possibly being TRBD1 (5 bases). The CDR3 is 15 amino acids. CDR1 and CDR2 (germline): MDHEN, SYDVKM. V shed 5 bases and J shed 5 bases, with 16 bases lying between them. The CDR3 DNA sequence: TGTGCCAGCAGTCCGCAGGGATTCCGGAGAAACACCATATATTTT. This encodes CASSPQGFRRNTIYF.

In nucleotides, the CDR3 is TGTGCCAGCAGTGAAGGGGGACTAGCGGGGGGCCGGGGAGATACGCAGTATTTT. Its protein is CASSEGGLAGGRGDTQYF. The chain recombines TRBV2 with TRBJ2-3, with 15 bases fitting TRBD2. Unmatched junction bases numbered 7, after V lost 1 base and J lost 5 bases. The CDR3 has 18 residues. The germline V gene has CDR1 SNHLY and CDR2 FYNNEI.

V gene TRBV6-7 combines with J gene TRBJ2-7; maybe TRBD1 (6 bases). TRBV6-7 is designated an ORF whose function remains uncertain. Trimming pared 8 bases from V and 3 bases from J, leaving 17 bases between. The CDR3 extends over 14 amino acids. The DNA for the CDR3 is TGTGCCAGCTCCCTCGCCGGGGACAACTACGAGCAGTACGTC. This encodes CASSLAGDNYEQYV.

The rearrangement joins TRBV5-8 to TRBJ2-7, with TRBD1 identical over 7 bases. CDR3 length: 15 residues. V shed 4 bases, J shed 2 bases, and the junction held 9 bases outside the gene matches. Germline assignment: CDR1 SGHTS and CDR2 YDEGEE. CDR3 loop: CASSGPDRRTYEQYV. The DNA of the CDR3 is TGTGCCAGCAGCGGGCCGGACAGGCGAACCTACGAGCAGTACGTC.

V and J are TRBV5-4 and TRBJ1-6; the match to TRBD1 covers 9 bases. The germline CDR1 and CDR2 sequences are SGHNT and YYREEE (reference sequence). With 5 bases clipped from V and 10 bases from J, the junction kept 7 bases outside the gene matches. The CDR3 has 14 amino acids. The CDR3 DNA sequence: TGTGCCAGCAGTCGCCGGGACAGGGAATCACCCCTCCACTTT. It specifies CASSRRDRESPLHF.

The genes are TRBV7-9 and TRBJ2-7; D possibly corresponds to TRBD1 (7 bases). This CDR3 comprises 14 residues. Germline lookup yields CDR1 SEHNR and CDR2 FQNEAQ (reference sequence). V was pared by 5 bases and J by 9 bases, with 20 bases between. CDR3 residues: CASSRQTGTGGQYF. CDR3 nucleotides: TGTGCCAGCAGCCGCCAGACAGGGACCGGGGGGCAGTACTTC.

This chain links TRBV18 with TRBJ2-5; weak D call: TRBD1 (6 bases). The germline V gene encodes CDR1 KGHSH and CDR2 LQKENI. The CDR3 spans 15 residues. The V gene lost 6 bases and the J gene lost 1 base, with 15 bases spanning the gap. The CDR3 nucleotides are TGTGCCAGCTCGTCAATCGGGACACCCCAAGAGACCCAGTACTTC. This codes for CASSSIGTPQETQYF.

The rearrangement links TRBV7-2 to TRBJ1-6; no reliable D call. V lost 1 base and J 3 bases, leaving 7 bases between the germline ends. CDR1 and CDR2 (germline): SGHTA, FQGNSA. This CDR3 is built from 15 residues. The CDR3 nucleotides are TGTGCCAGCAGCTTAGTGAGGATCTATAATTCACCCCTCCACTTT. It specifies CASSLVRIYNSPLHF.

Only a few counts were recorded for this clone. The chain combines TRBV7-9 with TRBJ1-2; 8 nucleotides match TRBD1. Germline CDR1 and CDR2: SEHNR and FQNEAQ (reference sequence). V was pared by 5 bases and J by 1 base, with 9 bases of the junction left unmatched. This CDR3 has 16 amino acids. The CDR3 here is CASSADRDLLNYGYTF. For the CDR3, the DNA is TGTGCCAGCAGCGCGGACAGGGACCTACTTAACTATGGCTACACCTTC. The full variable domain, with the rest looked up from reference TRBV7-9 and TRBJ1-2, is DTGVSQNPRHKITKRGQNVTFRCDPISEHNRLYWYRQTLGQGPEFLTYFQNEAQLEKSRLLSDRFSAERPKGSFSTLEIQRTEQGDSAMYLCASSADRDLLNYGYTFGSGTRLTVV.

The CDR3 DNA sequence: TGTGCCAGCAGTTACGACAGGGATAATGGCTACACCTTC. Translating gives CASSYDRDNGYTF. The chain employs TRBV2 and TRBJ1-2; TRBD1 agrees at 7 bases. The CDR3 runs to 13 residues. CDR1 and CDR2 from the germline V gene are SNHLY and FYNNEI. J lost 6 bases, V lost 5 bases, and 6 bases had no gene match.

The V call is TRBV15, the J call TRBJ1-6; 10 nucleotides agree with TRBD1. The CDR3 has 16 amino acids. J was trimmed by 7 bases and V by 1 base; bases with no gene match: 4. Germline V gene data show CDR1 as LNHNV and CDR2 as YYDKDF (reference sequence). The CDR3 protein is CATSRGDRGGNSPLHF. CDR3 nucleotides: TGTGCCACCAGCAGAGGGGACAGGGGTGGAAATTCACCCCTCCACTTT.

There are a few counts of this clone. The J gene is TRBJ1-2, the V gene TRBV4-1; 8 bases line up with TRBD1. Trimming removed 4 bases from V and 0 bases from J; junction bases left unmatched: 13. This CDR3 region has 18 residues. Germline loops: CDR1 MGHRA, CDR2 YSYEKL. CDR3 nucleotides: TGCGCCAGCAGCCCATTCGGACAGGGCGGGAGAGCTAACTATGGCTACACCTTC. This gives the protein CASSPFGQGGRANYGYTF.

The chain combines TRBV19 with TRBJ1-1, with D unresolved. The CDR3 length is 12 residues. Trimming pared 8 bases from V and 1 base from J, leaving 8 bases between. From germline, CDR1 is LNHDA and CDR2 SQIVND (reference sequence). In nucleotides, the CDR3 is TGTGCCAGTGCGGTGGGGAACACTGAAGCTTTCTTT. Translation gives CASAVGNTEAFF.

The chain has TRBV28 and TRBJ1-4; possible D gene TRBD1, 5 bases. The CDR3 is 14 amino acids. Germline V gene lookup returns CDR1 MDHEN and CDR2 SYDVKM. The V and J ends lost 3 bases and 7 bases respectively, with 12 bases between them. CDR3 sequence: CASSFWQGSEKLFF. The CDR3 DNA reads TGTGCCAGCAGTTTTTGGCAGGGAAGTGAAAAACTGTTTTTT.

The rearrangement uses TRBV2 and TRBJ2-1; weak D call: TRBD2 (5 bases). V was cut by 5 bases and J by 2 bases, with 10 bases left in between. Looked up from germline, CDR1 is SNHLY and CDR2 is FYNNEI. The CDR3 consists of 14 residues. CDR3 loop: CASSSGGAYNEQFF. CDR3 nucleotides: TGTGCCAGCAGTAGCGGTGGAGCCTACAATGAGCAGTTCTTC.

J is TRBJ1-1 and V is TRBV6-5, with D maybe TRBD1 (6 bases). Germline V gene data show CDR1 as MNHEY and CDR2 as SVGAGI. Between the trimmed V and J ends, which lost 11 bases and 10 bases, there was a span of 23 bases. This CDR3 has 13 amino acids. The CDR3 is CAEQGSIGRGAFF. In DNA form, the CDR3 reads TGTGCCGAACAGGGATCGATTGGTCGGGGAGCTTTCTTT.

This clone was detected only once. The chain combines TRBV7-9 with TRBJ2-7; D possibly corresponds to TRBD2 (5 bases). Germline assignment: CDR1 SEHNR and CDR2 FQNEAQ (reference sequence). The CDR3 is made up of 14 amino acids. CDR3 amino acids: CSSSLGSGDYEQYV. CDR3 nucleotides: TGTTCCAGCAGCCTGGGCAGCGGAGACTACGAGCAGTACGTC.